Below, 16 T cell receptor beta chains from the same sample are listed, as sequenced in a study of shared clonotypes between healthy human individuals. Naive CD8 populations comprised CD45RO-negative cells positively selected for CCR7, excluding terminally differentiated effector memory CD45RA+ cells. Some clones are missing from TCRdb's copy, which holds only in-frame ones; the method was immunoSEQ multiplex PCR. The sample carries 1.5 million to 2.5 million clones, less than 95% recorded once. Sequencing was done on a sample of naive CD8+ T cells sorted from blood. These receptors came from a man aged 18 to 29 in good health.

In regard to this clone: Other DNA sequences within the sample encode an identical CDR3. V gene TRBV11-2 combines with J gene TRBJ2-7; D is unresolved. The germline V gene encodes CDR1 SGHAT and CDR2 FQNNGV. V shed 1 base and J shed 2 bases, with 6 bases lying between them. The CDR3 spans 13 residues. DNA for the CDR3: TGTGCCAGCAGCTTAGGGACCACCTACGAGCAGTACTTC. The encoded protein is CASSLGTTYEQYF.

The chain joins TRBV7-8 to TRBJ1-1, with TRBD1 identical over 7 bases. The CDR3 spans 13 residues. Germline loops: CDR1 SGHVS, CDR2 FQNEAQ. After removal of 2 bases from V and 5 bases from J, the junction contained 2 bases not matched to a gene. The CDR3 spells CASSLLRGTEAFF. The CDR3 DNA reads TGTGCCAGCAGCTTACTCAGGGGGACTGAAGCTTTCTTT.

The chain recombines TRBV2 with TRBJ2-7, with 8 bases fitting TRBD2. Germline loops: CDR1 SNHLY, CDR2 FYNNEI. J lost 6 bases, V lost 7 bases, and 8 bases had no gene match. The CDR3 extends over 13 amino acids. The CDR3, as DNA: TGTGCCAGCAATCCGGGGGGGCTATCCGAGCAGTACTTC. It codes for CASNPGGLSEQYF.

The chain couples TRBV5-1 to TRBJ2-7, with 7 bases lining up with TRBD1. The V segment lost 2 bases and the J segment 0 bases; nucleotides outside the gene matches: 5. Germline loops: CDR1 SGHRS, CDR2 YFSETQ. The CDR3 runs to 15 residues. The CDR3 protein is CASSFTAGGSYEQYF. The CDR3 region has the DNA TGCGCCAGCAGCTTCACAGCAGGGGGCTCCTACGAGCAGTACTTC.

The chain combines TRBV7-9 with TRBJ2-1; 9 bases agree with TRBD1. Germline trimming cut 9 bases from V and 2 bases from J; bases unmatched to any gene: 8. Per the germline V gene, CDR1 is SEHNR and CDR2 is FQNEAQ (reference sequence). The length of the CDR3 is 15 residues. CDR3 residues: CASSSRDRAYNEQFF. The CDR3 DNA is TGTGCCAGTAGCAGCCGGGACAGGGCCTACAATGAGCAGTTCTTC.

This chain joins TRBV10-3 and TRBJ2-3, with 8 bases aligning to TRBD2. This CDR3 comprises 12 residues. Germline trimming cut 5 bases from V and 5 bases from J; bases unmatched to any gene: 0. Germline V CDR1 and CDR2: ENHRY, SYGVKD. Here the CDR3 reads CAISSGGDTQYF. CDR3 DNA sequence: TGTGCCATCAGTAGCGGGGGAGATACGCAGTATTTT.

The chain recombines TRBV6-5 with TRBJ2-3, with a possible D match to TRBD2 (6 bases). V was pared by 1 base and J by 5 bases, with 10 bases between. Looked up from germline, CDR1 is MNHEY and CDR2 is SVGAGI. The CDR3 runs 14 residues. The CDR3 sequence is CASSYFSGEDTQYF. The CDR3 DNA sequence: TGTGCCAGCAGTTACTTCTCGGGAGAAGATACGCAGTATTTT.

The chain joins TRBV28 to TRBJ2-1, with D perhaps matching TRBD1 (6 bases). The CDR3 has 12 amino acids. Germline loops: CDR1 MDHEN, CDR2 SYDVKM. Deletions cut 5 bases from V and 8 bases from J, with 10 bases between. The CDR3 region is CASSPYRDEQFF. The CDR3 bases are TGTGCCAGCAGTCCCTACAGGGATGAGCAGTTCTTC.

The chain is built from TRBV29-1 and TRBJ2-2; 8 bases are shared with TRBD1. Per the germline V gene, CDR1 is SQVTM and CDR2 is ANQGSEA. The V gene end was trimmed by 7 bases and the J gene end by 0 bases; junction bases not matched to a gene: 10. The CDR3 runs 16 residues. The CDR3 protein is CSGGPGTGTNTGELFF. DNA of the CDR3: TGCAGCGGGGGGCCAGGGACAGGCACGAACACCGGGGAGCTGTTTTTT.

J is TRBJ1-2 and V is TRBV5-4, with 7 positions matching TRBD1. Germline CDR1 is SGHNT and CDR2 is YYREEE (reference sequence). Losses at the gene ends were 2 bases for V and 4 bases for J; bases not matched to a gene: 5. The CDR3 is 14 amino acids. Here the CDR3 DNA reads TGTGCCAGCAGCTTAGAACAGGGGACCTATGGCTACACCTTC. This encodes CASSLEQGTYGYTF.

This clone was found once. This chain joins TRBV10-1 and TRBJ2-1, with TRBD2 matching over 11 bases. The CDR3 is made up of 16 amino acids. Per germline, CDR1 WNHNN and CDR2 SYGVQD (reference sequence). V dropped 5 bases and J dropped 2; count of bases not matched to a gene: 5. CDR3 nucleotides: TGCGCCAGCAGTCCGGGACTAGCGGATGCCTACAATGAGCAGTTCTTC. The encoded protein is CASSPGLADAYNEQFF.

In regard to this clone: The sample has other DNA sequences that encode this CDR3 too. This chain joins TRBV6-5 and TRBJ2-7; D gene unclear. CDR1 and CDR2 from the germline V gene are MNHEY and SVGAGI. Trimming took 0 bases from V and 3 from J, leaving 6 bases between them. The CDR3 sequence is 13 residues long. The CDR3 DNA reads TGTGCCAGCAGTTACTCTGGCTTCTACGAGCAGTACTTC. It translates to CASSYSGFYEQYF.

This rearrangement joins TRBV5-6 to TRBJ2-5; the D call may be TRBD1 or TRBD2 (5 bases each). This CDR3 contains 15 residues. CDR1 and CDR2 from the germline V gene are SGHDT and YYEEEE. The V end lost 3 bases, the J end lost 2 bases, and 14 bases lay between the germline ends. The CDR3 loop reads CASSSGEGKQETQYF. The CDR3 DNA sequence: TGTGCCAGCAGCTCCGGCGAGGGGAAGCAAGAGACCCAGTACTTC.

The rearrangement uses TRBV27 and TRBJ2-1, with 11 bases aligning to TRBD2. With V trimmed by 6 bases and J by 1 base, 5 bases remained unmatched. The V gene's germline CDR1 is MNHEY and CDR2 SMNVEV (reference sequence). The length of the CDR3 is 16 residues. The CDR3 nucleotides read TGTGCCAGCAGCCCCTCTAGCGGGGGGTCCTACAATGAGCAGTTCTTC. Translation gives CASSPSSGGSYNEQFF.

The rearrangement uses TRBV15 and TRBJ2-3; no clear D. Trimming shortened V by 5 bases and J by 2 bases, and 8 bases separated the two germline ends. Germline V gene lookup returns CDR1 LNHNV and CDR2 YYDKDF (reference sequence). This CDR3 spans 13 amino acids. Written as DNA, the CDR3 is TGTGCCACCAGCCTCCGGTTCACAGATACGCAGTATTTT. Its translation is CATSLRFTDTQYF.

The chain carries TRBV9 and TRBJ1-2; 9 bases agree with TRBD1. Trimming took 4 bases from V and 2 from J; bases not matched to a gene: 6. CDR1 SGDLS and CDR2 YYNGEE come from the germline V gene. The CDR3 runs 15 residues. The chain's CDR3 is CASSQVGTGNYGYTF. The CDR3 DNA follows: TGTGCCAGCAGCCAAGTTGGGACAGGGAACTATGGCTACACCTTC.